These 2 T cell receptor beta chains share one sample of origin, sequenced in a study of blood T cell repertoires in COVID-19. The protocol was immunoSEQ multiplex PCR, while the TCRdb copy is restricted to in-frame clones and leaves out a portion. Found here are 150,000 to 200,000 clones, approximately 85% of them singletons; the top ten hold approximately 9.4%. Input material: peripheral blood. The source of these receptors is a woman of 80 years or more with acute or convalescent COVID-19.

The V call is TRBV25-1, the J call TRBJ1-2; D is unclear. The CDR3 consists of 14 residues. CDR1 and CDR2 from the germline V gene are MGHDK and SYGVNS. Trimming took 2 bases from V and 8 from J, leaving 15 bases between them. The CDR3: CASSETRTAEGYTF. CDR3 coding DNA: TGTGCCAGCAGTGAAACCAGGACTGCCGAGGGCTACACCTTC.

This sequence joins TRBV7-9 and TRBJ1-1; a possible D gene is TRBD1 (6 bases). V lost 1 base, J lost 4 bases, and 13 bases lay in between. Germline V gene lookup returns CDR1 SEHNR and CDR2 FQNEAQ (reference sequence). The CDR3 covers 15 residues. For the CDR3, the DNA is TGTGCCAGCAGCTTAGGCGGCGGGGGCGGCACTGAAGCTTTCTTT. This gives the protein CASSLGGGGGTEAFF. Using reference TRBV7-9 and TRBJ1-1 for the parts outside the CDR3, the full variable domain is DTGVSQNPRHKITKRGQNVTFRCDPISEHNRLYWYRQTLGQGPEFLTYFQNEAQLEKSRLLSDRFSAERPKGSFSTLEIQRTEQGDSAMYLCASSLGGGGGTEAFFGQGTRLTVV.